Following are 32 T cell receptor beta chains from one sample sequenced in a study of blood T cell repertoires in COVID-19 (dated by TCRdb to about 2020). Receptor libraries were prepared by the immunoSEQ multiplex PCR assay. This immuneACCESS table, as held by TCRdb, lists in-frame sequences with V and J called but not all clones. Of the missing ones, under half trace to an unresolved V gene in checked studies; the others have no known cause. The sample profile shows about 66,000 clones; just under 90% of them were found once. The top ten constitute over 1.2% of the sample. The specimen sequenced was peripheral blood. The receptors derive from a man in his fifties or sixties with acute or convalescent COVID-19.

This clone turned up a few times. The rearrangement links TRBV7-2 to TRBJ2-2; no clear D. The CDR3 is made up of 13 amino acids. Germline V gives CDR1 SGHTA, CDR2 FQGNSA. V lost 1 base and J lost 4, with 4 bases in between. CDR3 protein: CASSLGGTGELFF. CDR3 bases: TGTGCCAGCAGCTTAGGAGGCACCGGGGAGCTGTTTTTT.

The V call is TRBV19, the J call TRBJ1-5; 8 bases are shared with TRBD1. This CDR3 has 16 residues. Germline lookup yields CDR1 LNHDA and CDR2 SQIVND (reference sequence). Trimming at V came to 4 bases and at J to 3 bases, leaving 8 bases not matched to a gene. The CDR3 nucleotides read TGTGCCAGTAGTACCCTGGGGACAGGAGCCAATCAGCCCCAGCATTTT. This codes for CASSTLGTGANQPQHF. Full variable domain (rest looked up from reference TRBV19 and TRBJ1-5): DGGITQSPKYLFRKEGQNVTLSCEQNLNHDAMYWYRQDPGQGLRLIYYSQIVNDFQKGDIAEGYSVSREKKESFPLTVTSAQKNPTAFYLCASSTLGTGANQPQHFGDGTRLSIL.

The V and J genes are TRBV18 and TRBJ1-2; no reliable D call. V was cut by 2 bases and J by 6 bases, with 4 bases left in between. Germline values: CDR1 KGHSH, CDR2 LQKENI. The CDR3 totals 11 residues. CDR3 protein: CASSPGHGYTF. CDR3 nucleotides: TGTGCCAGCTCACCAGGGCATGGCTACACCTTC.

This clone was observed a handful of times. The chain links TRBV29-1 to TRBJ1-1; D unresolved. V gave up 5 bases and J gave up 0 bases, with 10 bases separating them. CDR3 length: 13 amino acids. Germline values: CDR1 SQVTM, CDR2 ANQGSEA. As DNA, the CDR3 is TGCAGCGTTAAAGGTGCAGTGAACACTGAAGCTTTCTTT. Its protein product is CSVKGAVNTEAFF.

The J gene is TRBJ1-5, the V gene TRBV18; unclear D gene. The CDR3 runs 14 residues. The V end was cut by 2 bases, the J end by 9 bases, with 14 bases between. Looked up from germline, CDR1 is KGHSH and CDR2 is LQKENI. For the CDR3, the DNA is TGTGCCAGCTCACCAGGAGGATTGGAGGGGCCCCAGCATTTT. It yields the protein CASSPGGLEGPQHF. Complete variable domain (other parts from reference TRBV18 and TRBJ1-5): NAGVMQNPRHLVRRRGQEARLRCSPMKGHSHVYWYRQLPEEGLKFMVYLQKENIIDESGMPKERFSAEFPKEGPSILRIQQVVRGDSAAYFCASSPGGLEGPQHFGDGTRLSIL.

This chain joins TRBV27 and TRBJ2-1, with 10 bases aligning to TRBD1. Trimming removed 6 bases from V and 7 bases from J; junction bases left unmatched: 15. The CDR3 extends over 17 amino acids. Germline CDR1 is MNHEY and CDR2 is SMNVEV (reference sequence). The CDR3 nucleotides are TGTGCCAGCAGCCAAAGAACCGGGACAGGGGCGACTAATGAGCAGTTCTTC. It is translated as CASSQRTGTGATNEQFF.

CDR3 bases: TGCGCCAGCAGCTTGGTCGCGACAGGGGTCTTGGCCACTGAAGCTTTCTTT. It encodes CASSLVATGVLATEAFF. This chain links TRBV5-1 with TRBJ1-1; the match to TRBD1 covers 8 bases. Germline V gives CDR1 SGHRS, CDR2 YFSETQ. The V segment lost 0 bases and the J segment 4 bases; nucleotides outside the gene matches: 11. This CDR3 has 17 residues.

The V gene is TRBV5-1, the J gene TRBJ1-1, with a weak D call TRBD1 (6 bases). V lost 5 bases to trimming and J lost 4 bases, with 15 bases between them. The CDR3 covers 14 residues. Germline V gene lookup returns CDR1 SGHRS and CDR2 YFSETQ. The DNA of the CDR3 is TGCGCCAGCAGAGGGGGGGTCGCCGGCACTGAAGCTTTCTTT. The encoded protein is CASRGGVAGTEAFF.

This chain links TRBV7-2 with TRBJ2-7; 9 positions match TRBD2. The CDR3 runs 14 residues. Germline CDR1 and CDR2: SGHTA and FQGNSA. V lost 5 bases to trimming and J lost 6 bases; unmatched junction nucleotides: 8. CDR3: CASSLLLRGGEQYF. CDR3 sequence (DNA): TGTGCCAGCAGCCTCCTCCTGCGGGGGGGCGAGCAGTACTTC.

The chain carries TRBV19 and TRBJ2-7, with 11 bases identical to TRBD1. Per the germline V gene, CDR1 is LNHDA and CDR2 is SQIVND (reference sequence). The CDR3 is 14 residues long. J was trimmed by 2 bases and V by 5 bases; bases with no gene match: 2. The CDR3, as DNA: TGTGCCAGTAGTGTGGGACAGGGGGCCTACGAGCAGTACTTC. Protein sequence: CASSVGQGAYEQYF.

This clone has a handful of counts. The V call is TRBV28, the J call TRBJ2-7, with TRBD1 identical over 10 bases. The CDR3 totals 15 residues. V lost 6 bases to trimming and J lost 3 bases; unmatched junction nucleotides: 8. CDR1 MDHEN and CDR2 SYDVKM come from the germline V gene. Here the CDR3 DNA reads TGTGCCAGCAGCGAGCCCGGGACAGGGGACTACGAGCAGTACTTC. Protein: CASSEPGTGDYEQYF.

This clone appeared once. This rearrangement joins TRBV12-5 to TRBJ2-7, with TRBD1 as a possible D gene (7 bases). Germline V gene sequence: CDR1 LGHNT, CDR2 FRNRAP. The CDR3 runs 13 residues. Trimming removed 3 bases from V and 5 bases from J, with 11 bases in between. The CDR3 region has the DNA TGTGCTAGTGGTTTCAGGGGGGTCCACGAGCAGTACTTC. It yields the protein CASGFRGVHEQYF.

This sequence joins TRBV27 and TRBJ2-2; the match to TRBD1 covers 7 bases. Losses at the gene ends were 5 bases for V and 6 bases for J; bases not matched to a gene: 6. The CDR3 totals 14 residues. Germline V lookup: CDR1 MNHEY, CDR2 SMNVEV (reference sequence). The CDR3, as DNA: TGTGCCAGCAGTGCCTCGACAGGGCCCGGGGAGCTGTTTTTT. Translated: CASSASTGPGELFF.

This CDR3 reads CATWGGFNEQYF. CDR3 nucleotides: TGTGCCACGTGGGGGGGGTTCAACGAGCAGTACTTC. The V call is TRBV6-5, the J call TRBJ2-7; 7 positions agree with TRBD2. CDR3 length: 12 residues. J lost 5 bases, V lost 10 bases, and 8 bases had no gene match. From germline, CDR1 is MNHEY and CDR2 SVGAGI.

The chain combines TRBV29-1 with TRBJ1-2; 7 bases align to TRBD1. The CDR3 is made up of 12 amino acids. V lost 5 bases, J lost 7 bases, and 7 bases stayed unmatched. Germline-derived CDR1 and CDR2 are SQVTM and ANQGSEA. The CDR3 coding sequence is TGCAGCGTTCGCAGGGGGGACCCTGGCTACACCTTC. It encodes CSVRRGDPGYTF.

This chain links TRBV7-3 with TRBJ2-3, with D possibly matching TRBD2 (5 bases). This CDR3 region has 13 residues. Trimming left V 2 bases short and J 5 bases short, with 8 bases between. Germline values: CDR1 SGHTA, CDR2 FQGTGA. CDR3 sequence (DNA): TGTGCCAGCAGCTTAGATGGGAGAGATACGCAGTATTTT. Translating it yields CASSLDGRDTQYF. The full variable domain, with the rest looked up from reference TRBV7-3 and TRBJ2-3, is GAGVSQTPSNKVTEKGKYVELRCDPISGHTALYWYRQSLGQGPEFLIYFQGTGAADDSGLPNDRFFAVRPEGSVSTLKIQRTERGDSAVYLCASSLDGRDTQYFGPGTRLTVL.

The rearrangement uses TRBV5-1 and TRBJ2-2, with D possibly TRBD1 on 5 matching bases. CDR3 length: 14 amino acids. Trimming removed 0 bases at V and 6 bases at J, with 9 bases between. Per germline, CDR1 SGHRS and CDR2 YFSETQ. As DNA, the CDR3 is TGCGCCAGCAGCTTGGGACAGCAACCCGGGGAGCTGTTTTTT. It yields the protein CASSLGQQPGELFF.

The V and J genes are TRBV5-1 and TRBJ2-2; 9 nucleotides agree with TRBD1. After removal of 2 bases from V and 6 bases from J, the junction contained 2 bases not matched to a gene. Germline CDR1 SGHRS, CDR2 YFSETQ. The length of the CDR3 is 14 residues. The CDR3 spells CASSLGQGPGELFF. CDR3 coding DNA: TGCGCCAGCAGCTTAGGACAGGGGCCCGGGGAGCTGTTTTTT.

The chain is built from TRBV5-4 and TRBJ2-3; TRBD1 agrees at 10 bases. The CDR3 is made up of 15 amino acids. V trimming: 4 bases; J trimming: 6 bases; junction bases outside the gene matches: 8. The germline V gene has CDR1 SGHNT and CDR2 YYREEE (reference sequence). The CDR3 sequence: CASSEPGQGRDTQYF. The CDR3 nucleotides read TGTGCCAGCAGCGAACCGGGACAGGGGAGGGATACGCAGTATTTT.

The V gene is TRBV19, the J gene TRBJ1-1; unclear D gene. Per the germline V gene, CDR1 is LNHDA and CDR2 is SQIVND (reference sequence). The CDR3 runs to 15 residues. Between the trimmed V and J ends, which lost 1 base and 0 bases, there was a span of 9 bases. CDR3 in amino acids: CASSIVAGMNTEAFF. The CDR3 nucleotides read TGTGCCAGTAGTATAGTCGCAGGAATGAACACTGAAGCTTTCTTT.

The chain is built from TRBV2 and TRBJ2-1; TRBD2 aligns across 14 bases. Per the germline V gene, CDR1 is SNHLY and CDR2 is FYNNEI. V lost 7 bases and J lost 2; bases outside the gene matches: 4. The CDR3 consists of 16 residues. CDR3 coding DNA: TGTGCCAGCACCAAGACTAGCGGGGGGGCCTACAATGAGCAGTTCTTC. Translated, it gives CASTKTSGGAYNEQFF.

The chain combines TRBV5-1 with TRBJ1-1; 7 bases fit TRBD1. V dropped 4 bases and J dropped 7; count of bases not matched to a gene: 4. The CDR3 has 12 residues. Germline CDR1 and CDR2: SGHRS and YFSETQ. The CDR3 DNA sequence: TGCGCCAGCAGCCTCGGACAGGATGAAGCTTTCTTT. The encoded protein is CASSLGQDEAFF.

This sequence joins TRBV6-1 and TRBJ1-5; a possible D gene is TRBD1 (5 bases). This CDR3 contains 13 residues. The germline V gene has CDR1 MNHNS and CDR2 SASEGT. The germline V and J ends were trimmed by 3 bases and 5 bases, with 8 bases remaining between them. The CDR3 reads CASSDPGHQPQHF. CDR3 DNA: TGTGCCAGCAGTGACCCAGGGCATCAGCCCCAGCATTTT.

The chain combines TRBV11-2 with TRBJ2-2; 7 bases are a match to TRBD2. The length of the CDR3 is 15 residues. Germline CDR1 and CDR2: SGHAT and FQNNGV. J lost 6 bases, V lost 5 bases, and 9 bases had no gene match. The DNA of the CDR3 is TGTGCCAGCAGCCTCGGGACTACAATAGCCGGGGAGCTGTTTTTT. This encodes CASSLGTTIAGELFF.

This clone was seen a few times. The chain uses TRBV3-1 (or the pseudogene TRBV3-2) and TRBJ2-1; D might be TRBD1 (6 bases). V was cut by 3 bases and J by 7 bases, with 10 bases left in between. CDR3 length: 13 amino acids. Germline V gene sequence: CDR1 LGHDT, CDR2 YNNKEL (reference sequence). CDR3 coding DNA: TGTGCCAGCAGCCAGAGGCAGGGGAATGAGCAGTTCTTC. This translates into CASSQRQGNEQFF.

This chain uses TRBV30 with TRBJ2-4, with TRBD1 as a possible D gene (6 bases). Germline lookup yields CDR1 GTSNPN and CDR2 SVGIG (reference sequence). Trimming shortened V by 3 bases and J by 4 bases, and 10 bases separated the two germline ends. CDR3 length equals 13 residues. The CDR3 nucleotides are TGTGCCTGGAGGATACAGGGAAAAAACATTCAGTACTTC. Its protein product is CAWRIQGKNIQYF.

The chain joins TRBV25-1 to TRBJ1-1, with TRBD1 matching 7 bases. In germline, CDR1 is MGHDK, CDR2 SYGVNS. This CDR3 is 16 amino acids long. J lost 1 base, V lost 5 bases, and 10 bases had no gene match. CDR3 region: CASSNTPGQQNTEAFF. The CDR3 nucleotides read TGTGCCAGCAGTAATACCCCGGGACAGCAGAACACTGAAGCTTTCTTT.

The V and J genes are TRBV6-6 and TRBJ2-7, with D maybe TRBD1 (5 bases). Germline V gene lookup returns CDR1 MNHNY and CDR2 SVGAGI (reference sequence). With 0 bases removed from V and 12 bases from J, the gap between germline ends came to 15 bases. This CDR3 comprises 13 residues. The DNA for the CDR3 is TGTGCCAGCAGTTACTCCCCAGGGCCGGGCGGGTACTTC. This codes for CASSYSPGPGGYF.

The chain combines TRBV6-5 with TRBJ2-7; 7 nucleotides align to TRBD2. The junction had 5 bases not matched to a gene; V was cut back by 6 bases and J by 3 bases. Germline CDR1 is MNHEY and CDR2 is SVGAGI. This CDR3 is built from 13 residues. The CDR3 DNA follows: TGTGCCAGCAGCCGCGGGGGTGTCTACGAGCAGTACTTC. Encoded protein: CASSRGGVYEQYF.

The DNA of the CDR3 is TGTGCCAGCAGGACAGGGGGCTTTGGCTACACCTTC. Protein sequence: CASRTGGFGYTF. The genes are TRBV6-5 and TRBJ1-2, with 10 bases lining up with TRBD1. V dropped 6 bases and J dropped 7; count of bases not matched to a gene: 2. This CDR3 has 12 residues. The germline CDR1 and CDR2 sequences are MNHEY and SVGAGI.

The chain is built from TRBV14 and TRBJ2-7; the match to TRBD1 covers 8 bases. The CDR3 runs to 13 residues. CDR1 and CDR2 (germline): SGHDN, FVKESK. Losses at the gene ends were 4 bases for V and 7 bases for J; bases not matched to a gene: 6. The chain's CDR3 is CASSRGQGREQYF. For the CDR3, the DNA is TGTGCCAGCAGCCGCGGACAGGGCCGAGAGCAGTACTTC.

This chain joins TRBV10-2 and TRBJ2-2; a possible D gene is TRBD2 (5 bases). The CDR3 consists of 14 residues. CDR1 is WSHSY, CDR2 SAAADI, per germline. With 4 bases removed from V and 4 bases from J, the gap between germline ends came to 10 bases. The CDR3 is CASSVYGVTGELFF. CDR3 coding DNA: TGCGCCAGCAGTGTATACGGGGTCACCGGGGAGCTGTTTTTT.